The entry below describes one T cell receptor (beta chain). This clonotype was detected ten times or more. What antigen it recognizes has not been identified. No quality values exist for individual bases; no much larger clone is one base distant. The V end loses 2 bases and the J end loses 6 bases, and a stretch of 6 bases separates them. CDR1 and CDR2, looked up from the germline V gene, are KGHSH and LQKENI. The CDR3, from cysteine to phenylalanine, totals 12 residues. Here the CDR3 DNA is all that survives: 36 bases in frame from base 1. The data belong to a study of neurological immune-mediated disorders (dated by TCRdb to between 2017 and 2020). With regard to the full study: Using UMI-based sequencing, the study compared peripheral blood TCR-beta repertoires from patients with HTLV-I-associated myelopathy (HAM/TSP), patients with multiple sclerosis, and healthy controls. Of the approximately 66 subjects in the cohort, about 14 were HAM/TSP patients, roughly 34 were multiple sclerosis patients, and around 20 were healthy controls. Longitudinal samples, technical triplicates and paired sorted CD4+ and CD8+ T-cell subsets, alongside PBMC samples, were included among the approximately 98 TCR-beta libraries.

The paper's findings and limits, for the study overall: No identical CDR3 amino acid sequences were found to be shared among expanded clones across subjects, suggesting that TCR-beta repertoires were private in all groups. TCR clonal expansion was highest in HAM/TSP patients and lowest in MS patients, with MS patients falling below even healthy controls.

cDNA synthesis used template-switch 5'RACE with a primer carrying a 10-nucleotide random unique molecular identifier tagging each TCR transcript. Over 200 million TCR-beta sequences, covering 15-18 subjects, were produced in each sequencing run. The RNeasy kit was used for extraction of total RNA. TCR-beta VDJ regions were amplified with primers for the TCR constant region and the 5'RACE anchor, using the KAPA Real-time Library Amplification kit. Sample indexes and Illumina adaptors were added in a first PCR, after which library yield was increased in a second PCR. After Ampure bead purification, the TCR product of roughly 650 bp was size-selected on a 2% E-gel SizeSelection system. Before pooling, library quality was checked on a Bioanalyzer, concentration was measured with Qubit, and libraries were quantified with the Kapa Library Quantification kit. An Illumina HiSeq 2500 was used to sequence the libraries paired-end at 2 x 150 bp. To increase sequence diversity, roughly 24-30% phiX was spiked into each library pool. The original methods were these. The quality-filtered reads were processed with the UMI-based MiGEC pipeline, whose error correction step removed more than 85% of the raw TCR sequences. VDJ genes were aligned to IMGT germline references, and clonotypes were defined by unique CDR3 amino acid sequence plus V-J genes. VDJtools evaluated clonal expansion, Shannon diversity and CDR3 relatedness (CalcPairwiseDistances, ClusterSamples); CLCbio workbench built phylogenetic trees. A clone was classed as expanded if it had 8 or more unique UMIs, a cutoff based on coefficient-of-variation modelling across technical triplicates. The public reads were run again by TCRdb, first through fastp at Q25 and then through MiXCR, and only productive beta chains were kept. Merged by CDR3 protein, the rows form single entries marked with the most common genes and DNA. The V and J calls reflect TCRdb's pipeline rather than the authors' work. This sample gives 35,000 to 45,000 distinct CDR3 sequences in total; under 14% of them show up just once. The ten most abundant clones make up 3% to 4.5% of the sample.

For sorted-subset TCR libraries, some 970,000 sorted CD4+ or CD8+ T cells were used. Peripheral blood underwent Ficoll-Hypaque density gradient centrifugation to isolate PBMCs, which were then cryopreserved in liquid nitrogen. The study also sequenced paired sorted CD4+ and CD8+ subsets from healthy controls, HAM/TSP patients and MS patients. The sequence came from a woman aged 30 to 39 with HTLV-1-associated myelopathy (HAM/TSP). Recombination joined TRBV18 with TRBJ2-3, with a weak D call of TRBD1 (5 bases match). Sequenced: CD4+ T cells from blood. The CDR3 protein sequence reads: CASSPDSDTQYF. The nucleotides read TGTGCCAGCTCACCAGACAGTGATACGCAGTATTTT.